These 28 T cell receptor beta chains were all obtained from the same sample, sequenced in a study of blood T cell repertoires in COVID-19. The table came from immunoSEQ multiplex PCR; TCRdb's copy has only in-frame clones and leaves some out. Of some 180,000 clones listed, 83% were seen once; the top ten hold around a fifth. The sample taken for sequencing was peripheral blood. The receptors derive from a woman aged 65 to 85 who had recovered from COVID-19.

J is TRBJ2-7 and V is TRBV5-1, with D tentatively TRBD2 (6 bases). From germline, CDR1 is SGHRS and CDR2 YFSETQ. This CDR3 contains 13 residues. With 3 bases removed from V and 4 bases from J, the gap between germline ends came to 11 bases. DNA of the CDR3: TGCGCCAGCAGCTGGGGGGTTGGGTACGAGCAGTACTTC. This translates into CASSWGVGYEQYF.

CDR3 nucleotide sequence: TGTGCCAGCAGTTTTCCCGGGACAGGGTTTATGCTAGAAATTAATCAGCCCCAGCATTTT. It codes for CASSFPGTGFMLEINQPQHF. This chain links TRBV28 with TRBJ1-5; TRBD1 agrees at 9 bases. The CDR3 runs 20 residues. Germline loops: CDR1 MDHEN, CDR2 SYDVKM. With 3 bases clipped from V and 4 bases from J, the junction kept 19 bases outside the gene matches.

The chain combines TRBV15 with TRBJ2-2; no firm D call. V was pared by 1 base and J by 4 bases, with 7 bases between. The germline V gene has CDR1 LNHNV and CDR2 YYDKDF (reference sequence). The CDR3 covers 14 residues. CDR3 residues: CATSRGGITGELFF. The CDR3 nucleotides are TGTGCCACCAGCAGAGGCGGCATCACCGGGGAGCTGTTTTTT.

The gene calls are TRBV19 and TRBJ1-4; D is ambiguous. V was clipped by 3 bases and J by 8 bases, with 7 bases between them. Germline loops: CDR1 LNHDA, CDR2 SQIVND (reference sequence). This CDR3 region has 12 residues. The CDR3 spells CASSITGEKLFF. DNA for the CDR3: TGTGCCAGTAGTATCACGGGGGAAAAACTGTTTTTT. The full variable domain, rest sourced from reference TRBV19 and TRBJ1-4, is DGGITQSPKYLFRKEGQNVTLSCEQNLNHDAMYWYRQDPGQGLRLIYYSQIVNDFQKGDIAEGYSVSREKKESFPLTVTSAQKNPTAFYLCASSITGEKLFFGSGTQLSVL.

V usage is TRBV9 and J usage is TRBJ2-1; 11 bases match TRBD2. This CDR3 spans 16 amino acids. The V gene end was trimmed by 2 bases and the J gene end by 6 bases; junction bases not matched to a gene: 7. Germline V gene sequence: CDR1 SGDLS, CDR2 YYNGEE. The DNA of the CDR3 is TGTGCCAGCAGCGTTAGAAGACTAGCGGGATTCAATGAGCAGTTCTTC. Protein: CASSVRRLAGFNEQFF.

This clone turned up a few times. The J gene is TRBJ2-2, the V gene TRBV19; TRBD2 agrees at 15 bases. Germline V gives CDR1 LNHDA, CDR2 SQIVND (reference sequence). There are 18 residues in the CDR3. V dropped 4 bases and J dropped 0; count of bases not matched to a gene: 3. The CDR3 region has the DNA TGTGCCAGTAGTAAAGGACTAGCGGGAGGGCCGAACACCGGGGAGCTGTTTTTT. Amino acid sequence: CASSKGLAGGPNTGELFF. Variable domain in full (rest from reference TRBV19 and TRBJ2-2): DGGITQSPKYLFRKEGQNVTLSCEQNLNHDAMYWYRQDPGQGLRLIYYSQIVNDFQKGDIAEGYSVSREKKESFPLTVTSAQKNPTAFYLCASSKGLAGGPNTGELFFGEGSRLTVL.

J is TRBJ2-5 and V is TRBV9; 7 bases match TRBD2. Germline V gives CDR1 SGDLS, CDR2 YYNGEE. Losses at the gene ends were 0 bases for V and 1 base for J; bases not matched to a gene: 6. This CDR3 is built from 16 residues. The CDR3 sequence is CASSVAGGLAQETQYF. The CDR3 region has the DNA TGTGCCAGCAGCGTAGCGGGAGGCCTTGCCCAAGAGACCCAGTACTTC.

This clone was seen a single time. The CDR3 spells CASSPMTGTSYEQYF. The DNA for the CDR3 is TGTGCCAGCAGTCCGATGACAGGTACCTCCTACGAGCAGTACTTC. The rearrangement links TRBV27 to TRBJ2-7; D is perhaps TRBD1 (6 bases). In germline, CDR1 is MNHEY, CDR2 SMNVEV (reference sequence). V was clipped by 5 bases and J by 0 bases, with 14 bases between them. The CDR3 length is 15 residues.

The genes are TRBV10-3 and TRBJ1-2, with a tentative D call TRBD1 (6 bases). In germline, CDR1 is ENHRY, CDR2 SYGVKD. This CDR3 has 14 amino acids. V lost 3 bases and J 5 bases, leaving 13 bases between the germline ends. The CDR3 protein is CAISEFRDIYGYTF. DNA for the CDR3: TGTGCCATCAGTGAATTCCGGGACATATATGGCTACACCTTC.

The chain uses TRBV30 and TRBJ1-5; D unresolved. The V and J ends lost 0 bases and 4 bases respectively, with 10 bases between them. There are 14 residues in the CDR3. CDR1 and CDR2 (germline): GTSNPN, SVGIG (reference sequence). This CDR3 is CAWSVKRRNQPQHF. The CDR3 nucleotides read TGTGCCTGGAGTGTAAAGCGGAGGAATCAGCCCCAGCATTTT.

The rearrangement joins TRBV2 to TRBJ1-2; TRBD1 matches at 10 bases. The CDR3 length is 13 residues. Germline trimming cut 9 bases from V and 2 bases from J; bases unmatched to any gene: 3. CDR1 and CDR2 from the germline V gene are SNHLY and FYNNEI. The DNA for the CDR3 is TGTGCCAGAGGGGACAGGGGCAACTATGGCTACACCTTC. This encodes CARGDRGNYGYTF.

V is TRBV18 and J is TRBJ1-1, with TRBD1 identical over 12 bases. The CDR3 is 15 amino acids. The germline V gene encodes CDR1 KGHSH and CDR2 LQKENI. Germline trimming cut 4 bases from V and 5 bases from J; bases unmatched to any gene: 5. CDR3 nucleotides: TGTGCCAGCTCACGGGGACAGGGGGCGAGGACTGAAGCTTTCTTT. It specifies CASSRGQGARTEAFF. The full variable domain, its missing parts supplied by reference TRBV18 and TRBJ1-1, is NAGVMQNPRHLVRRRGQEARLRCSPMKGHSHVYWYRQLPEEGLKFMVYLQKENIIDESGMPKERFSAEFPKEGPSILRIQQVVRGDSAAYFCASSRGQGARTEAFFGQGTRLTVV.

The V and J genes are TRBV5-8 and TRBJ1-3; maybe TRBD1 (5 bases). The germline V and J ends were trimmed by 4 bases and 7 bases, with 12 bases remaining between them. Germline V CDR1 and CDR2: SGHTS, YDEGEE. The CDR3 sequence is 13 residues long. This CDR3 reads CASSPDIGNTIYF. The CDR3 DNA reads as TGTGCCAGCAGCCCGGACATAGGGAACACCATATATTTT. Filled out from reference TRBV5-8 and TRBJ1-3, the complete variable domain reads EAGVTQSPTHLIKTRGQQATLRCSPISGHTSVYWYQQALGLGLQFLLWYDEGEERNRGNFPPRFSGRQFPNYSSELNVNALELEDSALYLCASSPDIGNTIYFGEGSWLTVV.

The V call is TRBV6-5, the J call TRBJ2-7; 8 bases align to TRBD1. Germline trimming cut 2 bases from V and 3 bases from J; bases unmatched to any gene: 9. The CDR3 is 16 amino acids. Germline loops: CDR1 MNHEY, CDR2 SVGAGI. The CDR3 DNA sequence: TGTGCCAGCAGTTACGCGCAGGGGGCCCACCTCTACGAGCAGTACTTC. Its translation: CASSYAQGAHLYEQYF.

This clone has a single count. The rearrangement joins TRBV5-1 to TRBJ1-2; D remains unclear. V lost 0 bases and J 0 bases, leaving 6 bases between the germline ends. Germline V lookup: CDR1 SGHRS, CDR2 YFSETQ. The CDR3 has 14 residues. In nucleotides, the CDR3 is TGCGCCAGCAGCTTGGAGAGCCCTAACTATGGCTACACCTTC. Its protein product is CASSLESPNYGYTF. Full variable domain (remainder filled in from reference TRBV5-1 and TRBJ1-2): KAGVTQTPRYLIKTRGQQVTLSCSPISGHRSVSWYQQTPGQGLQFLFEYFSETQRNKGNFPGRFSGRQFSNSRSEMNVSTLELGDSALYLCASSLESPNYGYTFGSGTRLTVV.

This sequence joins TRBV27 and TRBJ1-5, with 9 bases fitting TRBD1. The V gene's germline CDR1 is MNHEY and CDR2 SMNVEV (reference sequence). The CDR3 consists of 17 residues. Trimming removed 3 bases from V and 2 bases from J; junction bases left unmatched: 8. CDR3 nucleotide sequence: TGTGCCAGCAGTTTTGGTGGACAGGGGTGGGGCAATCAGCCCCAGCATTTT. Protein product: CASSFGGQGWGNQPQHF.

The V gene is TRBV4-1, the J gene TRBJ1-1; no clear D gene. The CDR3 runs 14 residues. The V gene lost 1 base and the J gene lost 3 bases, with 9 bases spanning the gap. Germline CDR1 and CDR2: MGHRA and YSYEKL. CDR3 DNA: TGCGCCAGCAGCCAAGGGGAGGCGGACACTGAAGCTTTCTTT. Amino acid sequence: CASSQGEADTEAFF.

As to this clone: Compared with germline, one end of the junction differs, possibly owing to a read error. The chain recombines TRBV28 with TRBJ1-5, with D tentatively TRBD1 (6 bases). Germline V gives CDR1 MDHEN, CDR2 SYDVKM. The CDR3 spans 14 residues. The CDR3 DNA sequence: TGTGCCAGCAGCCAAGGGGGTAGCAGTCAGCCCCAGCATTTT. It encodes CASSQGGSSQPQHF.

The chain combines TRBV29-1 with TRBJ1-2; TRBD1 matches 8 bases. Germline V gene data show CDR1 as SQVTM and CDR2 as ANQGSEA. CDR3 size: 12 residues. The V gene end was trimmed by 7 bases and the J gene end by 5 bases; junction bases not matched to a gene: 6. The CDR3 DNA reads as TGCAGCGCTGGACAGGGAGGGTATGGCTACACCTTC. Protein: CSAGQGGYGYTF.

Here the CDR3 reads CASSPTIPGQGASYEQYF. The CDR3 DNA follows: TGTGCCAGCAGCCCAACGATCCCCGGACAGGGGGCTTCTTACGAGCAGTACTTC. The V call is TRBV3-1 (or the pseudogene TRBV3-2), the J call TRBJ2-7; 11 nucleotides align to TRBD1. Germline trimming cut 4 bases from V and 4 bases from J; bases unmatched to any gene: 15. Germline lookup yields CDR1 LGHDT and CDR2 YNNKEL (reference sequence). The CDR3 is made up of 18 amino acids.

This sequence joins TRBV15 and TRBJ1-2; the D is unclear. Per the germline V gene, CDR1 is LNHNV and CDR2 is YYDKDF (reference sequence). The CDR3 runs to 13 residues. V lost 8 bases and J lost 2, with 12 bases in between. As DNA, the CDR3 is TGTGCCACCCGGCGGGGATTGAACTATGGCTACACCTTC. It yields the protein CATRRGLNYGYTF.

The chain is built from TRBV18 and TRBJ1-6, with no clear D. The V and J ends lost 3 bases and 10 bases respectively, with 13 bases between them. CDR1 KGHSH and CDR2 LQKENI come from the germline V gene. The CDR3 has 14 amino acids. The CDR3 reads CASSPDNGGSPLHF. CDR3 DNA: TGTGCCAGCTCACCCGACAACGGCGGGTCACCCCTCCACTTT.

The genes are TRBV28 and TRBJ1-3; D might be TRBD1 (6 bases). V was pared by 5 bases and J by 4 bases, with 18 bases between. In germline, CDR1 is MDHEN, CDR2 SYDVKM. This CDR3 spans 16 amino acids. The CDR3 here is CASSPPRGARGNTIYF. CDR3 bases: TGTGCCAGCAGTCCCCCCCGGGGGGCCCGGGGAAACACCATATATTTT. Looking up the rest from reference TRBV28 and TRBJ1-3 gives the full variable domain: DVKVTQSSRYLVKRTGEKVFLECVQDMDHENMFWYRQDPGLGLRLIYFSYDVKMKEKGDIPEGYSVSREKKERFSLILESASTNQTSMYLCASSPPRGARGNTIYFGEGSWLTVV.

As to this clone: One end of the junction is discordant with germline, which a read error may explain. V and J are TRBV5-1 and TRBJ2-1, with 11 bases lining up with TRBD2. CDR1 SGHRS and CDR2 YFSETQ come from the germline V gene. The CDR3 loop spans 16 amino acids. The CDR3 sequence is CASSGPTSGALDEQLF. CDR3 DNA: TGCGCCAGCAGCGGACCGACTAGCGGGGCTCTCGATGAGCAGCTCTTC.

The chain has TRBV2 and TRBJ2-3; 9 bases agree with TRBD1. V shed 8 bases, J shed 2 bases, and the junction held 8 bases outside the gene matches. CDR3 length: 15 amino acids. Germline V gene lookup returns CDR1 SNHLY and CDR2 FYNNEI. CDR3 amino acids: CASGGQGPLTDTQYF. The CDR3 DNA reads TGTGCCAGCGGGGGACAGGGACCCCTCACAGATACGCAGTATTTT.

J is TRBJ2-2 and V is TRBV11-2, with D possibly being TRBD1 (6 bases). The CDR3 has 14 amino acids. V was cut by 5 bases and J by 2 bases, with 9 bases left in between. Germline CDR1 reads SGHAT; CDR2 reads FQNNGV. CDR3 nucleotides: TGTGCCAGCAGCCAGGGGAAAAACACCGGGGAGCTGTTTTTT. It is translated as CASSQGKNTGELFF.

V and J are TRBV5-6 and TRBJ2-2; 9 bases match TRBD2. This CDR3 has 15 residues. Germline loops: CDR1 SGHDT, CDR2 YYEEEE. The V and J ends lost 1 base and 3 bases, in that order; junction bases with no gene match: 1. CDR3 nucleotides: TGTGCCAGCAGCTTGTTAGCGGGGGACACCGGGGAGCTGTTTTTT. It encodes CASSLLAGDTGELFF.

The V gene is TRBV19, the J gene TRBJ2-1, with 16 bases aligning to TRBD2. Trimming at V came to 5 bases and at J to 6 bases, leaving 10 bases not matched to a gene. The CDR3 has 18 amino acids. Germline V gives CDR1 LNHDA, CDR2 SQIVND (reference sequence). The CDR3 DNA sequence: TGTGCCAGTAGTCCCCCCGGGACTAGCGGGAGGGCAGCCAATGAGCAGTTCTTC. Protein product: CASSPPGTSGRAANEQFF.